One sample yielded the 27 T cell receptor beta chains listed below, sequenced in a study of radiation and T cells in renal cell carcinoma. The time point was: blood 4 weeks post-SBRT, at nephrectomy. Indicated treatment: 15 Gy SBRT to primary tumor, nephrectomy 4 weeks later. The repertoire was sequenced with immunoSEQ multiplex PCR; TCRdb's copy has only in-frame clones and lacks some. The sample shows around 77,000 clones, less than 90% of them seen only once. Here the sequenced sample was blood, taken from a patient whose treatment included radiotherapy and nephrectomy. All receptors come from a woman aged 55-70 years with renal cell carcinoma.

This clone occurred once. This chain joins TRBV28 and TRBJ2-4; 9 nucleotides match TRBD1. Germline loops: CDR1 MDHEN, CDR2 SYDVKM. After removal of 5 bases from V and 9 bases from J, the junction contained 11 bases not matched to a gene. The CDR3 has 15 residues. CDR3 in amino acids: CASSRWTGAVFIQYF. The CDR3 DNA is TGTGCCAGCAGTCGGTGGACAGGGGCCGTTTTCATTCAGTACTTC.

The chain links TRBV25-1 to TRBJ1-5; D call uncertain. Germline assignment: CDR1 MGHDK and CDR2 SYGVNS. The V end lost 9 bases, the J end lost 2 bases, and 17 bases lay between the germline ends. The CDR3 is made up of 15 amino acids. Written as DNA, the CDR3 is TGTGCCAGAAGGAGGGAGACGGGCCGCAATCAGCCCCAGCATTTT. Translated, it gives CARRRETGRNQPQHF.

This chain links TRBV6-1 with TRBJ1-2; 10 nucleotides line up with TRBD1. J lost 7 bases, V lost 10 bases, and 9 bases had no gene match. CDR1 and CDR2 from the germline V gene are MNHNS and SASEGT. This CDR3 spans 13 amino acids. The CDR3 nucleotides are TGTGCCACCGAAGTAGGGGACAGGGGTGGCTACACCTTC. Its protein product is CATEVGDRGGYTF.

This chain uses TRBV4-1 with TRBJ1-4; D not resolved. This CDR3 region has 14 residues. With 4 bases removed from V and 8 bases from J, the gap between germline ends came to 14 bases. CDR1 and CDR2 from the germline V gene are MGHRA and YSYEKL. DNA for the CDR3: TGCGCCAGCAGCCTAGAAACTGGGTGGGAAAAACTGTTTTTT. Its protein product is CASSLETGWEKLFF.

This chain connects TRBV6-1 to TRBJ1-1; D gene ambiguous. CDR1 is MNHNS, CDR2 SASEGT, per germline. V was cut by 5 bases and J by 0 bases, with 4 bases left in between. The CDR3 spans 12 residues. The CDR3 loop reads CASSTVNTEAFF. CDR3 nucleotides: TGTGCCAGCAGTACTGTGAACACTGAAGCTTTCTTT.

The chain is built from TRBV28 and TRBJ1-1; TRBD1 aligns across 7 bases. CDR1 is MDHEN, CDR2 SYDVKM, per germline. There are 14 residues in the CDR3. Losses at the gene ends were 6 bases for V and 0 bases for J; bases not matched to a gene: 4. The CDR3 reads CASRLGQLNTEAFF. The CDR3 coding sequence is TGTGCCAGCAGGCTGGGACAGCTGAACACTGAAGCTTTCTTT. The entire variable domain, with the rest obtained from reference TRBV28 and TRBJ1-1, is as follows: DVKVTQSSRYLVKRTGEKVFLECVQDMDHENMFWYRQDPGLGLRLIYFSYDVKMKEKGDIPEGYSVSREKKERFSLILESASTNQTSMYLCASRLGQLNTEAFFGQGTRLTVV.

The chain couples TRBV28 to TRBJ1-4, with TRBD1 as a possible D gene (5 bases). The CDR3 contains 15 residues. The germline V and J ends were trimmed by 5 bases and 7 bases, with 17 bases remaining between them. The germline V gene has CDR1 MDHEN and CDR2 SYDVKM. The CDR3, as DNA: TGTGCCAGCAGTCGCGACAGCTCGGGTGTTGAAAAACTGTTTTTT. It translates to CASSRDSSGVEKLFF.

The sample holds a few counts of this clone. The chain is built from TRBV6-1 and TRBJ1-3; unclear D gene. Germline CDR1 reads MNHNS; CDR2 reads SASEGT. Trimming cost V 8 bases and J 0 bases, with 14 bases left between them. CDR3 length equals 15 residues. CDR3 DNA: TGTGCCAGCGGGCCACCAGCGAACTCTGGAAACACCATATATTTT. Protein sequence: CASGPPANSGNTIYF.

The V call is TRBV21-1, the J call TRBJ2-1; the table assigns TRBD2, which was not confirmed against the DNA. TRBV21-1 is listed as a pseudogene. The CDR3 is made up of 15 amino acids. DNA of the CDR3: TGTGCCAGCAGCAAAGCGGGACTTTCCTACAATGAGCAGTTCTTC. It specifies CASSKAGLSYNEQFF.

This clone came up a few times. The genes are TRBV19 and TRBJ2-1; D gene unclear. Germline CDR1 and CDR2: LNHDA and SQIVND (reference sequence). Trimming pared 6 bases from V and 0 bases from J, leaving 6 bases between. The CDR3 covers 13 residues. CDR3 sequence (DNA): TGTGCCAGTAGCGATAGCTCCTACAATGAGCAGTTCTTC. Translation gives CASSDSSYNEQFF.

This clone has more than one count but fewer than ten. The rearrangement links TRBV6-1 to TRBJ1-4; D is perhaps TRBD1 (5 bases). Trimming left V 4 bases short and J 4 bases short, with 10 bases between. The CDR3 loop spans 14 amino acids. Germline assignment: CDR1 MNHNS and CDR2 SASEGT. CDR3 DNA: TGTGCCAGCAGTGTCGCAGGGATTAATGAAAAACTGTTTTTT. Translation gives CASSVAGINEKLFF.

This clone was seen a handful of times. The chain is built from TRBV27 and TRBJ2-7; D uncertain. The CDR3 contains 14 residues. Trimming removed 2 bases at V and 2 bases at J, with 10 bases between. Germline-derived CDR1 and CDR2 are MNHEY and SMNVEV (reference sequence). The DNA for the CDR3 is TGTGCCAGCAGTTTAGACGGCGGCACCTACGAGCAGTACTTC. Residues: CASSLDGGTYEQYF.

The chain combines TRBV5-6 with TRBJ2-5; D is ambiguous. With 7 bases removed from V and 4 bases from J, the gap between germline ends came to 20 bases. Germline loops: CDR1 SGHDT, CDR2 YYEEEE. The CDR3 is 15 residues long. CDR3: CASQTLSPAGETQYF. For the CDR3, the DNA is TGTGCCAGCCAAACCCTATCACCGGCAGGAGAGACCCAGTACTTC.

The chain is built from TRBV10-3 and TRBJ2-7; 11 positions agree with TRBD2. With 9 bases clipped from V and 3 bases from J, the junction kept 4 bases outside the gene matches. The germline gives CDR1 ENHRY, CDR2 SYGVKD. The CDR3 has 13 residues. CDR3: CAIGTSGNYEQYF. For the CDR3, the DNA is TGTGCCATAGGGACTAGCGGCAACTACGAGCAGTACTTC.

This clone was observed a single time. The J gene is TRBJ1-2, the V gene TRBV9, with a weak D call TRBD1 (6 bases). Trimming removed 4 bases at V and 2 bases at J, with 12 bases between. Germline lookup yields CDR1 SGDLS and CDR2 YYNGEE. The CDR3 sequence is 14 residues long. CDR3 protein: CASSLRQDNYGYTF. The CDR3, as DNA: TGTGCCAGCAGCCTGAGACAGGACAACTATGGCTACACCTTC.

This chain links TRBV7-9 with TRBJ2-1; 7 positions match TRBD2. Trimming took 11 bases from V and 3 from J; bases not matched to a gene: 10. The germline gives CDR1 SEHNR, CDR2 FQNEAQ (reference sequence). The CDR3 extends over 14 amino acids. The CDR3 DNA reads as TGTGCCGTTGGTCGAGGGAGGGGCTACAATGAGCAGTTCTTC. It yields the protein CAVGRGRGYNEQFF.

This clone was recorded only once. The chain is built from TRBV4-1 and TRBJ1-3; D is perhaps TRBD1 (5 bases). The CDR3 spans 15 residues. The germline V gene encodes CDR1 MGHRA and CDR2 YSYEKL. Trimming removed 3 bases at V and 2 bases at J, with 11 bases between. This chain's CDR3 is CASSHNTGTGNTIYF. CDR3 in DNA: TGCGCCAGCAGCCATAATACAGGAACTGGAAACACCATATATTTT.

J is TRBJ1-5 and V is TRBV19; a weak D match, TRBD1 (5 bases). With 1 base removed from V and 6 bases from J, the gap between germline ends came to 16 bases. CDR3 length equals 16 residues. The V gene's germline CDR1 is LNHDA and CDR2 SQIVND (reference sequence). CDR3 residues: CASSIGGILWAQPQHF. CDR3 nucleotides: TGTGCCAGTAGTATAGGGGGGATCCTATGGGCTCAGCCCCAGCATTTT.

The chain carries TRBV9 and TRBJ2-7; 7 bases are a match to TRBD1. Unmatched junction bases numbered 13, after V lost 4 bases and J lost 6 bases. Germline CDR1 and CDR2: SGDLS and YYNGEE. The CDR3 consists of 15 residues. The CDR3 is CASSTTGEYAGEQYF. DNA of the CDR3: TGTGCCAGCAGCACCACAGGGGAGTATGCTGGCGAGCAGTACTTC.

The chain couples TRBV4-1 to TRBJ1-1; D is perhaps TRBD1 (5 bases). The CDR3 contains 13 residues. Germline V gene data show CDR1 as MGHRA and CDR2 as YSYEKL. The V and J ends lost 6 bases and 4 bases respectively, with 12 bases between them. In DNA, the CDR3 is TGCGCCAGCAGGGGGACCCTGACCACTGAAGCTTTCTTT. Translating it yields CASRGTLTTEAFF.

The V gene is TRBV19, the J gene TRBJ2-7; possibly TRBD1 for D (5 bases). The V end was cut by 8 bases, the J end by 2 bases, with 10 bases between. This CDR3 is built from 12 residues. From germline, CDR1 is LNHDA and CDR2 SQIVND (reference sequence). The chain's CDR3 is CASSPGTYEQYF. The CDR3 DNA follows: TGTGCCAGTTCGCCAGGGACCTACGAGCAGTACTTC.

The chain recombines TRBV4-1 with TRBJ1-1; D is unclear. The CDR3 is 15 amino acids. Germline CDR1 and CDR2: MGHRA and YSYEKL. The ends were cut back, 0 bases at V and 8 bases at J, with 16 bases in the middle. CDR3 nucleotides: TGCGCCAGCAGCCAAGAGCCGGGCAGCCTCTACGAAGCTTTCTTT. Translated: CASSQEPGSLYEAFF.

This chain links TRBV9 with TRBJ2-2; 11 bases map to TRBD2. The CDR3 runs 17 residues. Germline V lookup: CDR1 SGDLS, CDR2 YYNGEE. The trim removed 3 bases at V and 4 bases at J, leaving 8 bases unmatched. The DNA of the CDR3 is TGTGCCAGCAGCGCCAATAGCGGGGGGGCCGTCACCGGGGAGCTGTTTTTT. Its protein is CASSANSGGAVTGELFF.

This sequence joins TRBV2 and TRBJ2-2; 11 bases are shared with TRBD1. Per the germline V gene, CDR1 is SNHLY and CDR2 is FYNNEI. This CDR3 is 15 amino acids long. Trimming took 9 bases from V and 4 from J; bases not matched to a gene: 7. CDR3 in amino acids: CASSSGQGVTGELFF. CDR3 sequence (DNA): TGTGCCAGTTCATCGGGACAGGGGGTCACCGGGGAGCTGTTTTTT.

The rearrangement joins TRBV2 to TRBJ1-6; D is ambiguous. The CDR3 runs to 14 residues. Germline V gene lookup returns CDR1 SNHLY and CDR2 FYNNEI. V was cut by 7 bases and J by 7 bases, with 14 bases left in between. The CDR3 region is CASKGRQGNSPLHF. The CDR3 region has the DNA TGTGCCAGCAAGGGTAGACAAGGGAATTCACCCCTCCACTTT.

This clone was seen once. This sequence joins TRBV19 and TRBJ1-1; D uncertain. The ends were cut back, 0 bases at V and 1 base at J, with 6 bases in the middle. CDR3 length equals 14 residues. Germline CDR1 LNHDA, CDR2 SQIVND (reference sequence). CDR3 DNA sequence: TGTGCCAGTAGTATAGAAGTAGGGAACACTGAAGCTTTCTTT. It yields the protein CASSIEVGNTEAFF.

This chain connects TRBV5-1 to TRBJ2-7; a weak D match, TRBD2 (5 bases). V lost 3 bases and J 3 bases, leaving 13 bases between the germline ends. The CDR3 spans 14 residues. CDR1 SGHRS and CDR2 YFSETQ come from the germline V gene. The chain's CDR3 is CASSSGISFYEQYF. The CDR3, as DNA: TGCGCCAGCAGCTCGGGAATTTCCTTCTACGAGCAGTACTTC.